This T cell receptor beta chain was sequenced for a study of blood T cells in healthy people across ages. The study, taken as a whole, reports: TCR beta diversity per million T cells fell roughly linearly with age.

Germline CDR1 is SGHTA and CDR2 is FQGNSA. Unmatched junction bases numbered 8, after V lost 8 bases and J lost 8 bases. The CDR3 length is 13 residues. This clonotype was found a few times. As yet, its antigen is unknown. Each donor gave roughly 9.8 milliliters of peripheral blood. Isolation of PBMCs gave at least 7 million cells per sample. A second PCR of roughly 7 to 11 cycles used a sample-barcoded 5' primer and a J-beta primer mix. A single record per CDR3 protein comes from TCRdb applying MiXCR to the 5' RACE reads. The sample has 850,000 to 1,100,000 distinct CDR3 sequences; approximately 38% are singletons.

This TCR was recovered from a young man in good health. Sequencing was done on a sample of blood. This chain connects TRBV7-2 to TRBJ1-4; TRBD1 matches 7 bases. CDR3 loop: CASREGAIEKLFF. CDR3 DNA sequence: TGTGCCAGCCGGGAGGGGGCCATCGAAAAACTGTTTTTT.